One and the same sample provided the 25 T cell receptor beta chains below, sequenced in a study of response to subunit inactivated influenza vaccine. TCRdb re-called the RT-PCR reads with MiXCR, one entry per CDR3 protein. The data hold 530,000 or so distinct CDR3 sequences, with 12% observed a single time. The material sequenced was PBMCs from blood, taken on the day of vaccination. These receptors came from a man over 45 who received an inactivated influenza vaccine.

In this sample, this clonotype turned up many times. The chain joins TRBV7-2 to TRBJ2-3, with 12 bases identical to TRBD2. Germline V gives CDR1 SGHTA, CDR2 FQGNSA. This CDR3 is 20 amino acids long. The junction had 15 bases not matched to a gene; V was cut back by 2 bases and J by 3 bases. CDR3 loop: CASSLRRGLAGGPSTDTQYF. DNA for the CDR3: TGTGCCAGCAGCTTACGCCGTGGGCTAGCGGGGGGGCCGAGTACAGATACGCAGTATTTT.

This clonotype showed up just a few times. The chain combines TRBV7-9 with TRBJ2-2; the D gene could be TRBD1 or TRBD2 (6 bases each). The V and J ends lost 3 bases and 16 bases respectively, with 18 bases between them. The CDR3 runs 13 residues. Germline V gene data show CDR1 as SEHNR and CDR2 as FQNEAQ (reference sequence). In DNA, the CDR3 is TGTGCCAGCAGCTTGCGGGACAATGAGGATTCGTTTTTT. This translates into CASSLRDNEDSFF.

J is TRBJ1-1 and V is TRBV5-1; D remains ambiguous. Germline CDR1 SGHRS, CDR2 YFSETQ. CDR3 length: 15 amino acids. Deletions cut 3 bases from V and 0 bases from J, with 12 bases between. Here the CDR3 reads CASSSRGDLNTEAFF. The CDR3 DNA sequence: TGCGCCAGCAGCTCCCGGGGAGACTTGAACACTGAAGCTTTCTTT.

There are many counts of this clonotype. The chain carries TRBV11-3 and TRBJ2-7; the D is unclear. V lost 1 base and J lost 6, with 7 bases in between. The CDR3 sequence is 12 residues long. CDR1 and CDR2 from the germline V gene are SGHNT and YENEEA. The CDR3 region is CASSLGGAEQYF. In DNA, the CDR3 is TGTGCCAGCAGCTTAGGAGGTGCCGAGCAGTACTTC.

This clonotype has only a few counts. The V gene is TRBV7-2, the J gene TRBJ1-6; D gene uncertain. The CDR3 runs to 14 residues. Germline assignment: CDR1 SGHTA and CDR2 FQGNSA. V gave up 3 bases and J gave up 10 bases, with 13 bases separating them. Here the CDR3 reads CASSLESAISPLHF. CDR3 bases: TGTGCCAGCAGCTTGGAATCAGCGATCTCACCCCTCCACTTT.

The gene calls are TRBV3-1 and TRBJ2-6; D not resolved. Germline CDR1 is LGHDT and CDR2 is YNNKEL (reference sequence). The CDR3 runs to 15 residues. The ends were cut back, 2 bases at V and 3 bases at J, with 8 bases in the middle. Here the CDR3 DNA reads TGTGCCAGCAGCCAACTGGGTAATGGGGCCAACGTCCTGACTTTC. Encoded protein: CASSQLGNGANVLTF.

The CDR3 sequence is CSAWDRNTEAFF. CDR3 nucleotide sequence: TGCAGTGCTTGGGACAGGAACACTGAAGCTTTCTTT. This chain joins TRBV20-1 and TRBJ1-1; 7 bases match TRBD1. With V trimmed by 5 bases and J by 1 base, 1 base remained unmatched. Germline-derived CDR1 and CDR2 are DFQATT and SNEGSKA (reference sequence). This CDR3 comprises 12 residues.

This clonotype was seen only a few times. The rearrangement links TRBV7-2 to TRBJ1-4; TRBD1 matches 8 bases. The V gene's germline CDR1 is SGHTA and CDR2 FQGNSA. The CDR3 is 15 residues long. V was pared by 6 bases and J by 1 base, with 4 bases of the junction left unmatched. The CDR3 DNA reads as TGTGCCAGCAGGGGACAGGTGGTAACTAATGAAAAACTGTTTTTT. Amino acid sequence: CASRGQVVTNEKLFF.

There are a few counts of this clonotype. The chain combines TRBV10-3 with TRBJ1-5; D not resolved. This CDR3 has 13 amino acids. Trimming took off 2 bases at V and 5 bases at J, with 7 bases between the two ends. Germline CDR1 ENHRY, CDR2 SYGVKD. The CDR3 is CAISENTYQPQHF. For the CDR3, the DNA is TGTGCCATCAGTGAGAACACTTATCAGCCCCAGCATTTT.

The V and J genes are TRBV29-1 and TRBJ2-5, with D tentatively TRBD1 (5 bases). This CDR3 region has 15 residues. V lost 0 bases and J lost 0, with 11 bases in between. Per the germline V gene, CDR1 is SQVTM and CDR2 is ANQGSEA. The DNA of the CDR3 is TGCAGCGTTGAAGATGGTCAGACAGACCAAGAGACCCAGTACTTC. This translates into CSVEDGQTDQETQYF.

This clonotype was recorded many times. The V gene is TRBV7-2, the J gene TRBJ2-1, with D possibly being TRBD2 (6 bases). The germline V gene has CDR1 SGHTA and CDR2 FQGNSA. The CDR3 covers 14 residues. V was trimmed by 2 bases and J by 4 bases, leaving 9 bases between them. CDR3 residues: CASSLYSGYNEQFF. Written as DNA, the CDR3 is TGTGCCAGCAGCTTATATAGCGGTTACAATGAGCAGTTCTTC. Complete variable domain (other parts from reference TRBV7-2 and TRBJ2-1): GAGVSQSPSNKVTEKGKDVELRCDPISGHTALYWYRQSLGQGLEFLIYFQGNSAPDKSGLPSDRFSAERTGGSVSTLTIQRTQQEDSAVYLCASSLYSGYNEQFFGPGTRLTVL.

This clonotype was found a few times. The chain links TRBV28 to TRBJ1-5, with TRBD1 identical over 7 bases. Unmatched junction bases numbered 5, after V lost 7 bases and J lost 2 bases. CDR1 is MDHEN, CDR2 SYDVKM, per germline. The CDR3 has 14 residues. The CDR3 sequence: CASIGQGGNQPQHF. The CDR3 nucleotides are TGTGCCAGCATCGGCCAGGGGGGCAATCAGCCCCAGCATTTT.

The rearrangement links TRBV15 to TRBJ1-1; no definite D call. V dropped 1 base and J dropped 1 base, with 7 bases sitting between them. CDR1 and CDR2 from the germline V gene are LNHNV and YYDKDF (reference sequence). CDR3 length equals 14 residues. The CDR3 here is CATSRGRRNTEAFF. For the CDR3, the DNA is TGTGCCACCAGCAGAGGCCGCAGGAACACTGAAGCTTTCTTT.

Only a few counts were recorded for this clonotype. The CDR3 bases are TGTGCCAGCAGCTTAGGCGGTAGCGGGAGGACTCAAGAGACCCAGTACTTC. It encodes CASSLGGSGRTQETQYF. This chain links TRBV7-9 with TRBJ2-5, with TRBD2 matching 10 bases. Trimming cost V 1 base and J 2 bases; bases outside gene matches: 7. The CDR3 runs 17 residues. CDR1 is SEHNR and CDR2 is FQNEAQ in the germline V gene (reference sequence).

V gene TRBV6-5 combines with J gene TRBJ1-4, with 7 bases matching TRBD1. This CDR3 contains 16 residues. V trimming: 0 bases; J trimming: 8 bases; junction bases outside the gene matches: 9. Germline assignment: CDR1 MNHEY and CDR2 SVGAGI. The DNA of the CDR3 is TGTGCCAGCAGTTACTCGAGTCACAGGGGCGGGGAAAAACTGTTTTTT. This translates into CASSYSSHRGGEKLFF.

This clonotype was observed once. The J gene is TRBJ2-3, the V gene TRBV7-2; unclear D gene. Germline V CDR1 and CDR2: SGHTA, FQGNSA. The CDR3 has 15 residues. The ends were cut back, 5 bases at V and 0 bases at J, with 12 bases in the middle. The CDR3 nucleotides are TGTGCCAGCAGCCCGACGGCCGGAAGCACAGATACGCAGTATTTT. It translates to CASSPTAGSTDTQYF.

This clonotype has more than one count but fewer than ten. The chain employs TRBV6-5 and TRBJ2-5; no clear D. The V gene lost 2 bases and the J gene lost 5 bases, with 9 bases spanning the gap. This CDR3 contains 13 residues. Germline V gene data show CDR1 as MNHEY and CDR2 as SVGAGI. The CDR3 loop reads CASSYGKGETQYF. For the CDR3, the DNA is TGTGCCAGCAGTTACGGAAAAGGGGAGACCCAGTACTTC.

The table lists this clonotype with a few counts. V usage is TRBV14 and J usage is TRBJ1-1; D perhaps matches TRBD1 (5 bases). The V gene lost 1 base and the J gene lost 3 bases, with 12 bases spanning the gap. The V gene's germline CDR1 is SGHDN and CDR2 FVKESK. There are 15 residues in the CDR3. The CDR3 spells CASSQGPGGDTEAFF. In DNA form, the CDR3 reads TGTGCCAGCAGCCAAGGCCCCGGGGGAGACACTGAAGCTTTCTTT.

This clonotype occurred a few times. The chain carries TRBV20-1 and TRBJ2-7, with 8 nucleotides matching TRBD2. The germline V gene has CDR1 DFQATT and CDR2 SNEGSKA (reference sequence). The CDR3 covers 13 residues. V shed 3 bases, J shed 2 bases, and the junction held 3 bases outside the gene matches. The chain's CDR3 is CSASGRATYEQYF. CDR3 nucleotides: TGCAGTGCTAGCGGGAGGGCCACCTACGAGCAGTACTTC.

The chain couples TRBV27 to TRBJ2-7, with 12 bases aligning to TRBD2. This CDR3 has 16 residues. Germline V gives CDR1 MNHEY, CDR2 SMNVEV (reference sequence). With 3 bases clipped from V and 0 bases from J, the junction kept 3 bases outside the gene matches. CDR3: CASSFLAGGNSYEQYF. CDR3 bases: TGTGCCAGCAGTTTCCTAGCGGGAGGGAACTCCTACGAGCAGTACTTC.

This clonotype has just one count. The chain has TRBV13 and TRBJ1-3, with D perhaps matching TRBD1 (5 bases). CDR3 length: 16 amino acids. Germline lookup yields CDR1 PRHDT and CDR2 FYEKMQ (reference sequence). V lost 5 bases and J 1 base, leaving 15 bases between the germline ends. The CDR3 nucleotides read TGTGCCAGCAGCAATTTCGTTAGGGGTTCTGGAAACACCATATATTTT. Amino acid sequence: CASSNFVRGSGNTIYF.

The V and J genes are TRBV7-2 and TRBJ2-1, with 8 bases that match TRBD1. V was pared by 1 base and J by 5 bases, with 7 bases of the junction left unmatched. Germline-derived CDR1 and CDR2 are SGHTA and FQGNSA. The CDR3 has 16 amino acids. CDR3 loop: CASSLVARGLNNEQFF. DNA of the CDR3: TGTGCCAGCAGCTTAGTTGCCAGGGGGCTAAACAATGAGCAGTTCTTC.

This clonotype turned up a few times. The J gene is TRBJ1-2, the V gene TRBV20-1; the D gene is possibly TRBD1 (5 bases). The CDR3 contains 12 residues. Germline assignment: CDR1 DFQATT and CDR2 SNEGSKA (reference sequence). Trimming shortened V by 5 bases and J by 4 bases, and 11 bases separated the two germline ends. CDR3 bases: TGCAGTGCTGGCACACAGGCCTATGGCTACACCTTC. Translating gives CSAGTQAYGYTF.

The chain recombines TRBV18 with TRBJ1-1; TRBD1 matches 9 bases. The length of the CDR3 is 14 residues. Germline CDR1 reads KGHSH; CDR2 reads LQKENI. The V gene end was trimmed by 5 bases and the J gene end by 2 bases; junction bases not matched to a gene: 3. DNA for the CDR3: TGTGCCAGCTCAGATACAGGGGGCAACACTGAAGCTTTCTTT. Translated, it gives CASSDTGGNTEAFF. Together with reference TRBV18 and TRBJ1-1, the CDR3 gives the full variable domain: NAGVMQNPRHLVRRRGQEARLRCSPMKGHSHVYWYRQLPEEGLKFMVYLQKENIIDESGMPKERFSAEFPKEGPSILRIQQVVRGDSAAYFCASSDTGGNTEAFFGQGTRLTVV.

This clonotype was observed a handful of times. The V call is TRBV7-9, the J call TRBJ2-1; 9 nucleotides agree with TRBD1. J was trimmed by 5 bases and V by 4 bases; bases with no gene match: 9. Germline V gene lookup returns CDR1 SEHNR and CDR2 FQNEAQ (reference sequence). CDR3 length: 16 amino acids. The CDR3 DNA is TGTGCCAGCAGCTCTCCGGGACAGGGACCGGACAATGAGCAGTTCTTC. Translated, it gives CASSSPGQGPDNEQFF.